The 15 T cell receptor beta chains presented below share a single source sample, sequenced in a study of cytomegalovirus exposure and HLA in healthy donors. The study ran its PCR with 60 Vbeta and 13 Jbeta primers. Profiling relied on immunoSEQ multiplex PCR, and the TCRdb table lists in-frame clones only, not all of them. The sample holds about 61,000 clones; about 89% are singletons and the top ten take 1.5%. The sequenced sample consisted of PBMCs. These receptors were taken from a man aged 25 to 40 in good health and CMV-seropositive.

The chain couples TRBV27 to TRBJ1-5; weak D call: TRBD1 (5 bases). This CDR3 comprises 14 residues. Germline loops: CDR1 MNHEY, CDR2 SMNVEV (reference sequence). Trimming shortened V by 2 bases and J by 6 bases, and 11 bases separated the two germline ends. This chain's CDR3 is CASSLLGEAQPQHF. Here the CDR3 DNA reads TGTGCCAGCAGTTTACTGGGGGAGGCTCAGCCCCAGCATTTT.

This chain connects TRBV11-2 to TRBJ2-5, with D unclear. Trimming removed 5 bases from V and 5 bases from J, with 18 bases in between. CDR1 is SGHAT, CDR2 FQNNGV, per germline. The CDR3 covers 15 residues. The CDR3 here is CASSTERSSGETQYF. The CDR3 coding sequence is TGTGCCAGCAGCACCGAGAGGTCATCCGGGGAGACCCAGTACTTC.

The chain has TRBV27 and TRBJ2-1; 11 bases line up with TRBD2. With V trimmed by 6 bases and J by 4 bases, 5 bases remained unmatched. There are 15 residues in the CDR3. The V gene's germline CDR1 is MNHEY and CDR2 SMNVEV (reference sequence). CDR3 bases: TGTGCCAGCAGCTTCGGGACTAGCGGATACAATGAGCAGTTCTTC. Translated, it gives CASSFGTSGYNEQFF.

This clone came up once. This rearrangement joins TRBV10-2 to TRBJ1-4, with D hard to call. Deletions cut 6 bases from V and 4 bases from J, with 12 bases between. CDR1 and CDR2 (germline): WSHSY, SAAADI. The CDR3 is 14 amino acids. This CDR3 reads CASSPTGGNEKLFF. CDR3 coding DNA: TGCGCCAGCAGCCCGACCGGAGGTAATGAAAAACTGTTTTTT.

This chain links TRBV5-1 with TRBJ2-1; 13 nucleotides agree with TRBD2. CDR3 length equals 15 residues. Per the germline V gene, CDR1 is SGHRS and CDR2 is YFSETQ. The trim removed 4 bases at V and 7 bases at J, leaving 5 bases unmatched. In nucleotides, the CDR3 is TGCGCCAGCAGCAGGACTAGCGGGAGTATAAATGAGCAGTTCTTC. Translating it yields CASSRTSGSINEQFF.

J is TRBJ2-2 and V is TRBV28; D is ambiguous. CDR1 and CDR2 from the germline V gene are MDHEN and SYDVKM. The CDR3 contains 15 residues. V was cut by 5 bases and J by 5 bases, with 15 bases left in between. DNA for the CDR3: TGTGCCAGCAGTCTTCCAGAGGAGAGGACCGGGGAGCTGTTTTTT. Translation gives CASSLPEERTGELFF.

The chain carries TRBV4-2 and TRBJ1-2, with TRBD1 matching over 7 bases. V shed 0 bases and J 2 bases; nucleotides not matched to a gene: 9. This CDR3 has 17 residues. Germline assignment: CDR1 LGHNA and CDR2 YNFKEQ. Here the CDR3 reads CASSQDPRGMWNYGYTF. DNA for the CDR3: TGTGCCAGCAGCCAAGATCCCAGGGGGATGTGGAACTATGGCTACACCTTC.

The sample holds one count of this clone. The chain employs TRBV4-1 and TRBJ2-2, with 8 nucleotides matching TRBD2. The CDR3 has 18 residues. From germline, CDR1 is MGHRA and CDR2 YSYEKL. With V trimmed by 1 base and J by 5 bases, 12 bases remained unmatched. The CDR3 nucleotides read TGCGCCAGCAGCCAAGTGGGAAGGAGCGGGAGTATTACCGGGGAGCTGTTTTTT. Translated, it gives CASSQVGRSGSITGELFF.

The J gene is TRBJ1-1, the V gene TRBV7-9; D unresolved. CDR1 and CDR2 (germline): SEHNR, FQNEAQ (reference sequence). Trimming took 6 bases from V and 5 from J, leaving 7 bases between them. The CDR3 totals 11 residues. DNA for the CDR3: TGTGCCAGCAGTCAGATGACTGAAGCTTTCTTT. It yields the protein CASSQMTEAFF.

This clone was observed a single time. V usage is TRBV27 and J usage is TRBJ2-5, with D maybe TRBD2 (5 bases). The CDR3 is made up of 12 amino acids. With 5 bases removed from V and 11 bases from J, the gap between germline ends came to 15 bases. From germline, CDR1 is MNHEY and CDR2 SMNVEV (reference sequence). The CDR3 DNA reads TGTGCCAGCAGTCCAGCGCACGGGGAGCAGTACTTC. It is translated as CASSPAHGEQYF.

The chain employs TRBV19 and TRBJ1-2; TRBD1 matches at 7 bases. The junction had 12 bases not matched to a gene; V was cut back by 5 bases and J by 3 bases. This CDR3 has 16 amino acids. Germline lookup yields CDR1 LNHDA and CDR2 SQIVND (reference sequence). The DNA for the CDR3 is TGTGCCAGTAGTGCCAACACCGGGACAGCTCACTATGGCTACACCTTC. Residues: CASSANTGTAHYGYTF.

The chain combines TRBV28 with TRBJ2-3; tentatively, D is TRBD2 (5 bases). Trimming took off 10 bases at V and 6 bases at J, with 8 bases between the two ends. This CDR3 spans 10 amino acids. Germline CDR1 reads MDHEN; CDR2 reads SYDVKM. CDR3 loop: CATGGDTQYF. CDR3 DNA: TGTGCCACCGGCGGGGATACGCAGTATTTT.

The gene calls are TRBV6-1 and TRBJ2-7; the D is unclear. Germline V gives CDR1 MNHNS, CDR2 SASEGT. Deletions cut 4 bases from V and 6 bases from J, with 16 bases between. The CDR3 length is 14 residues. The CDR3 region has the DNA TGTGCCAGCAGTGTGGAGAAGGTGAACGGCGAGCAGTACTTC. This gives the protein CASSVEKVNGEQYF.

The chain is built from TRBV6-5 and TRBJ1-3; 8 bases map to TRBD1. Germline CDR1 reads MNHEY; CDR2 reads SVGAGI. The V gene end was trimmed by 5 bases and the J gene end by 4 bases; junction bases not matched to a gene: 7. The CDR3 is 15 residues long. CDR3 sequence (DNA): TGTGCCAGCAGTCTTACAGGGGGAGAAGGAAACACCATATATTTT. Amino acids: CASSLTGGEGNTIYF.

This chain connects TRBV9 to TRBJ2-5; TRBD2 is a possible D gene (6 bases). This CDR3 contains 14 residues. V was trimmed by 3 bases and J by 7 bases, leaving 16 bases between them. The germline V gene encodes CDR1 SGDLS and CDR2 YYNGEE. The CDR3 reads CASSASGTGGTQYF. The DNA of the CDR3 is TGTGCCAGCAGCGCGTCCGGGACCGGGGGGACCCAGTACTTC.